This T cell receptor (beta chain) was retrieved from a study of blood T cell repertoires in COVID-19. The wider study: Sample material is recorded as cDNA or gDNA derived from T cells, B-cell-depleted T cells, or PBMCs.

Sequencing used immunoSEQ multiplex PCR; TCRdb keeps in-frame clones, though not all of them. Seen here are fewer than 120,000 clones, 76% observed once, and the top ten hold 3% to 4%. Germline V gives CDR1 SGHRS, CDR2 YFSETQ. V lost 0 bases to trimming and J lost 6 bases; unmatched junction nucleotides: 5. The CDR3 sequence is 14 residues long. This TCR was sampled from a woman over 75 with acute or convalescent COVID-19. Input material: peripheral blood. The rearrangement joins TRBV5-1 to TRBJ1-1, with TRBD1 matching over 7 bases. The CDR3 DNA follows: TGCGCCAGCAGCTTGGGACAGGGAGGTGCTGAAGCTTTCTTT. Protein: CASSLGQGGAEAFF. The variable domain in full, with the rest retrieved from reference TRBV5-1 and TRBJ1-1, is KAGVTQTPRYLIKTRGQQVTLSCSPISGHRSVSWYQQTPGQGLQFLFEYFSETQRNKGNFPGRFSGRQFSNSRSEMNVSTLELGDSALYLCASSLGQGGAEAFFGQGTRLTVV.